This entry describes one T cell receptor (beta chain). In germline, CDR1 is LNHDA, CDR2 SQIVND (reference sequence). Trimming cost V 6 bases and J 3 bases; bases outside gene matches: 13. This CDR3 comprises 16 residues. The data were taken from a study of blood T cell repertoires in COVID-19. The overall study: Collection of acute and convalescent COVID-19 samples took place in the United States, Italy and Spain. PBMCs, B-cell-depleted T cells, or T cells were the source of the cDNA or gDNA that made up the material.

The authors' processing: For nucleated cells, counts were estimated from reference gene primer amplification. Assay: immunoSEQ multiplex PCR; the TCRdb copy retains only in-frame clones and omits some. The V and J calls and the clone size are those of that table, but D and trimming were determined from the DNA. The repertoire has about 200,000 clones, roughly 81% of them found once; the top ten carry about 8%. This receptor was taken from a woman aged 45-59 years with active or convalescent COVID-19. The sample consisted of peripheral blood. This rearrangement joins TRBV19 to TRBJ1-1, with 7 bases that match TRBD1. CDR3 amino acids: CASRGNGQVTYTEAFF. In nucleotides, the CDR3 is TGTGCCAGTAGGGGTAATGGACAGGTCACCTACACTGAAGCTTTCTTT.